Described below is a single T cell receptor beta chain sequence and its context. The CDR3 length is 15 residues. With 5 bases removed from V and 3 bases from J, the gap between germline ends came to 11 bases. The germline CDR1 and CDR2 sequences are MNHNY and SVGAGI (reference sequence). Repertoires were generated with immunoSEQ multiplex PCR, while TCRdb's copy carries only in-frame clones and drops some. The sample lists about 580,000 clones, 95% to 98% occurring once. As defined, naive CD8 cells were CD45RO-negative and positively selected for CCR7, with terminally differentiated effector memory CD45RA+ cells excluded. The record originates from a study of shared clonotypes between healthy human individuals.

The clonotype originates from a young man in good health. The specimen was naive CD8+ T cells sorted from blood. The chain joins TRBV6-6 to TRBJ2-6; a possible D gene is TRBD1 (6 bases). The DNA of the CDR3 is TGTGCCAGCAGTGTACACAGGGTTGGGGCCAACGTCCTGACTTTC. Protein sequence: CASSVHRVGANVLTF.